A selection of T cell receptor beta chains follows, all from one sample in a study of CXCR3-negative and CXCR3-positive naive CD8 T cells. After re-calling the 5' RACE reads, TCRdb lists one entry per CDR3 protein, DNA absent. Its table lists about 150,000 distinct CDR3 sequences. Material for sequencing was naive CXCR3+ CD8+ T cells from blood. The receptors shown here come from a human donor in good health. Some clones in this sample may be carry-over from other donors' samples. Both conserved end residues are part of each CDR3.

j_gene,v_gene,CDR3aa
TRBJ2-6,TRBV12-3/TRBV12-4,CASRAGANVLTF
TRBJ2-1,TRBV29-1,CSVRSYNEQFF
TRBJ2-7,TRBV20-1,CSARGGGDFSWEQYF
TRBJ2-7,TRBV28,CASSFDHEQYF
TRBJ1-5,TRBV20-1,CSAGRVLDQPQHF
TRBJ2-7,TRBV25-1,CASSEGLVSSYEQYF
TRBJ1-2,TRBV29-1,CSVELNPGQPNYGYTF
TRBJ2-1,TRBV5-1,CASSEKESGAYNEQFF
TRBJ1-2,TRBV29-1,CSVEEGFGGYTF
TRBJ2-7,TRBV11-3,CASSLDLDNEQYF
TRBJ2-3,TRBV15,CATSRVRFTDTQYF
TRBJ2-1,TRBV7-3,CASSSKDPGGRGSYNEQFF
TRBJ2-1,TRBV28,CASSISGRAGNEQFF
TRBJ2-1,TRBV28,CASSFENRNEQFF
TRBJ1-2,TRBV4-1,CASSQDVGTAQQTYGYTF
TRBJ2-1,TRBV24-1,CATSDPIPHNEQFF